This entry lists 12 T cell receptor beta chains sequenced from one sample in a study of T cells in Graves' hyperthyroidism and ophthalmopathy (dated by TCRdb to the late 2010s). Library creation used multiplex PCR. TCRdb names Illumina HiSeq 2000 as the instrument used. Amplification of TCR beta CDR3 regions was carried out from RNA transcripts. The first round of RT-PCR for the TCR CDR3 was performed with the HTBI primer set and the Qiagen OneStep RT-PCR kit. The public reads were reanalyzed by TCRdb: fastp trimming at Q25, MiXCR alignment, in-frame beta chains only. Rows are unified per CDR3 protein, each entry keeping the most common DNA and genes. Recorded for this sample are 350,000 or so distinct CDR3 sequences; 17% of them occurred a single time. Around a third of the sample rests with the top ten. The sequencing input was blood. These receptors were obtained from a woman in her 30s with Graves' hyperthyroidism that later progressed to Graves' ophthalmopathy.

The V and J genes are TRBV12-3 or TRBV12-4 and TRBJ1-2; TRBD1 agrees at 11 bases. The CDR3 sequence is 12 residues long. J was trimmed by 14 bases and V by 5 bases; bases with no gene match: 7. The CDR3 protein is CASSLGQGARTF. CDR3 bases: TGTGCCAGCAGTCTAGGACAGGGGGCGCGGACCTTC.

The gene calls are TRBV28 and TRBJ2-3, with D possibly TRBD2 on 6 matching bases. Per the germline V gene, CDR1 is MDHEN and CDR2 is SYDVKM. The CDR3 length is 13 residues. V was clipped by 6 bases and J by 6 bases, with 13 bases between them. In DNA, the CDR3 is TGTGCCAGCAGGGGGGGTGCGTTCGATACGCAGTATTTT. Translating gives CASRGGAFDTQYF.

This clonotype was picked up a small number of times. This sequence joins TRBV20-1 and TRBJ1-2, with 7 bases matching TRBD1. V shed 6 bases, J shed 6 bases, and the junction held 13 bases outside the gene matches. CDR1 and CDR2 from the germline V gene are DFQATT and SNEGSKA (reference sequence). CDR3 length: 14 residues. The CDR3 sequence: CSAFRTGALDGYTF. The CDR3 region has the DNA TGCAGTGCCTTTCGGACAGGCGCGCTAGATGGCTACACCTTC.

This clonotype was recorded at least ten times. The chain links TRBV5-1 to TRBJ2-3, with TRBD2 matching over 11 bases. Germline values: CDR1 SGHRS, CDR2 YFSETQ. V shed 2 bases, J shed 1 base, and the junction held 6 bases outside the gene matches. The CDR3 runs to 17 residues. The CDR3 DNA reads TGCGCCAGCAGCTTTAGCGGGAGGGCAATCCGCACAGATACGCAGTATTTT. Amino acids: CASSFSGRAIRTDTQYF.

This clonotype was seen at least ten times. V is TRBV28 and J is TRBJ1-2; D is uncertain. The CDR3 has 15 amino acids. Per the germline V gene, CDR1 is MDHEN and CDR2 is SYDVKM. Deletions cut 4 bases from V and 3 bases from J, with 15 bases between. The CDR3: CASSSQKGVDYGYTF. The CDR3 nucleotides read TGTGCCAGCAGTTCCCAAAAGGGAGTCGACTATGGCTACACCTTC.

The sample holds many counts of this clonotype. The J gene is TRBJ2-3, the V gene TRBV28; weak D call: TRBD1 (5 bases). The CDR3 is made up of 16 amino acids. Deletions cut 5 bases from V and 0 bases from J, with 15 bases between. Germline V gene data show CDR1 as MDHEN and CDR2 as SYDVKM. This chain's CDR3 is CASSPRGSTSTDTQYF. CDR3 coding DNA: TGTGCCAGCAGTCCAAGGGGTTCTACTAGCACAGATACGCAGTATTTT.

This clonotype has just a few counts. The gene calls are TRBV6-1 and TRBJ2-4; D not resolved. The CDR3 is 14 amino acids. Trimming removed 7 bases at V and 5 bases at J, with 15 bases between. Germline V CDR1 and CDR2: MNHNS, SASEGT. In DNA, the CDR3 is TGTGCCAGCACCCAGAGAATCGACCAAAACATTCAGTACTTC. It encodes CASTQRIDQNIQYF.

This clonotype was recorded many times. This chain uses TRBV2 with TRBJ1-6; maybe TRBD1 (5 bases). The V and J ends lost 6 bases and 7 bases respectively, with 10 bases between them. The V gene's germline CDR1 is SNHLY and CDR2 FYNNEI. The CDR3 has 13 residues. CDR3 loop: CASRIRTNSPLHF. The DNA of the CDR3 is TGTGCCAGCAGAATACGGACAAATTCACCCCTCCACTTT. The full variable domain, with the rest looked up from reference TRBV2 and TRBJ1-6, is EPEVTQTPSHQVTQMGQEVILRCVPISNHLYFYWYRQILGQKVEFLVSFYNNEISEKSEIFDDQFSVERPDGSNFTLKIRSTKLEDSAMYFCASRIRTNSPLHFGNGTRLTVT.

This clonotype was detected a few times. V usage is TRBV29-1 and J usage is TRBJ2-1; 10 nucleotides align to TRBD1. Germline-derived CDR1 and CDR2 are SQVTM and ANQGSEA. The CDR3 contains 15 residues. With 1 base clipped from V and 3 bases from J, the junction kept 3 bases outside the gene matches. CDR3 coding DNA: TGCAGCGTTGAAGGAGGGACAGGGGACTACAATGAGCAGTTCTTC. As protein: CSVEGGTGDYNEQFF.

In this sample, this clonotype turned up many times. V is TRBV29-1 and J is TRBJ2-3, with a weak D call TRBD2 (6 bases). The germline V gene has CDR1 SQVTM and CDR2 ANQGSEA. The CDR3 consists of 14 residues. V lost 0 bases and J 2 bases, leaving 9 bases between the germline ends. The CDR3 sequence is CSVEEEGYTDTQYF. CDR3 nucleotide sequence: TGCAGCGTTGAAGAGGAGGGTTACACAGATACGCAGTATTTT.

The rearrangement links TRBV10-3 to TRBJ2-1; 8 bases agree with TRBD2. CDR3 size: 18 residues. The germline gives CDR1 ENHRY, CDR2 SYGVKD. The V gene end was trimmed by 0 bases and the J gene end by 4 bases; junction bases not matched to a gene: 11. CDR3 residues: CAISESPATSVMYNEQFF. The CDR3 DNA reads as TGTGCCATCAGTGAGTCTCCCGCGACTAGCGTAATGTACAATGAGCAGTTCTTC.

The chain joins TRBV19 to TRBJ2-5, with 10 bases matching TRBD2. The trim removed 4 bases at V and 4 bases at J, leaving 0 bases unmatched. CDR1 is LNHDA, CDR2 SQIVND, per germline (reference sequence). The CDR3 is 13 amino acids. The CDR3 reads CASSTSGRETQYF. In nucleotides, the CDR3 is TGTGCCAGTAGTACTAGCGGGAGAGAGACCCAGTACTTC.